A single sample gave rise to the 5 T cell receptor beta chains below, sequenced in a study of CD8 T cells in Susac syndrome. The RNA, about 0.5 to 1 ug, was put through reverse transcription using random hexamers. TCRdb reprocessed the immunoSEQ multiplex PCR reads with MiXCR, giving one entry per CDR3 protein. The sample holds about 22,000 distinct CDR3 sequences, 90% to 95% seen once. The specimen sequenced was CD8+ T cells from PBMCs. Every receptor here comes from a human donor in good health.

This CDR3 reads CASSLGSGKGYNEQFF. CDR3 nucleotides: TGTGCCAGCAGCTTAGGGTCCGGGAAAGGTTACAATGAGCAGTTCTTC. The chain couples TRBV7-8 to TRBJ2-1; D perhaps matches TRBD2 (5 bases). CDR3 size: 16 residues. V shed 1 base and J shed 4 bases, with 14 bases lying between them. Germline V gene lookup returns CDR1 SGHVS and CDR2 FQNEAQ.

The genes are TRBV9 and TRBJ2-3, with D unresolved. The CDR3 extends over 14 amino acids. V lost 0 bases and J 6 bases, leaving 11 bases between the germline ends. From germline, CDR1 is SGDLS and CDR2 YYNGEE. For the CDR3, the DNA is TGTGCCAGCAGCGTAGGGACGCCCTCGGATACGCAGTATTTT. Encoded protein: CASSVGTPSDTQYF.

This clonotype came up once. DNA for the CDR3: TGTGCTAGTGTGGGAACTAGCACAGATACGCAGTATTTT. Protein product: CASVGTSTDTQYF. The V gene is TRBV12-5, the J gene TRBJ2-3; D unresolved. The CDR3 is made up of 13 amino acids. Germline CDR1 is LGHNT and CDR2 is FRNRAP. Trimming cost V 7 bases and J 0 bases, with 8 bases left between them.

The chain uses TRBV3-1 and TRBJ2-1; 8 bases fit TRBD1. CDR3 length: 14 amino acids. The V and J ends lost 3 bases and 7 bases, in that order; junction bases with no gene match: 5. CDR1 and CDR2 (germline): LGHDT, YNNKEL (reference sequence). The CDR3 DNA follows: TGTGCCAGCAGCCACGACAGGGGTCGAAATGAGCAGTTCTTC. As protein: CASSHDRGRNEQFF.

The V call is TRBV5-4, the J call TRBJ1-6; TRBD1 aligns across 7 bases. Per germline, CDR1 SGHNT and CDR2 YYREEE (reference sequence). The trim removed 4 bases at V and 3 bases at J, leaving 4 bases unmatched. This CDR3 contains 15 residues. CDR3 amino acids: CASSAGDSYNSPLHF. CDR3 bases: TGTGCCAGCAGCGCGGGGGACAGCTATAATTCACCCCTCCACTTT. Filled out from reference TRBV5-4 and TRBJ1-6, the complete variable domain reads ETGVTQSPTHLIKTRGQQVTLRCSSQSGHNTVSWYQQALGQGPQFIFQYYREEENGRGNFPPRFSGLQFPNYSSELNVNALELDDSALYLCASSAGDSYNSPLHFGNGTRLTVT.